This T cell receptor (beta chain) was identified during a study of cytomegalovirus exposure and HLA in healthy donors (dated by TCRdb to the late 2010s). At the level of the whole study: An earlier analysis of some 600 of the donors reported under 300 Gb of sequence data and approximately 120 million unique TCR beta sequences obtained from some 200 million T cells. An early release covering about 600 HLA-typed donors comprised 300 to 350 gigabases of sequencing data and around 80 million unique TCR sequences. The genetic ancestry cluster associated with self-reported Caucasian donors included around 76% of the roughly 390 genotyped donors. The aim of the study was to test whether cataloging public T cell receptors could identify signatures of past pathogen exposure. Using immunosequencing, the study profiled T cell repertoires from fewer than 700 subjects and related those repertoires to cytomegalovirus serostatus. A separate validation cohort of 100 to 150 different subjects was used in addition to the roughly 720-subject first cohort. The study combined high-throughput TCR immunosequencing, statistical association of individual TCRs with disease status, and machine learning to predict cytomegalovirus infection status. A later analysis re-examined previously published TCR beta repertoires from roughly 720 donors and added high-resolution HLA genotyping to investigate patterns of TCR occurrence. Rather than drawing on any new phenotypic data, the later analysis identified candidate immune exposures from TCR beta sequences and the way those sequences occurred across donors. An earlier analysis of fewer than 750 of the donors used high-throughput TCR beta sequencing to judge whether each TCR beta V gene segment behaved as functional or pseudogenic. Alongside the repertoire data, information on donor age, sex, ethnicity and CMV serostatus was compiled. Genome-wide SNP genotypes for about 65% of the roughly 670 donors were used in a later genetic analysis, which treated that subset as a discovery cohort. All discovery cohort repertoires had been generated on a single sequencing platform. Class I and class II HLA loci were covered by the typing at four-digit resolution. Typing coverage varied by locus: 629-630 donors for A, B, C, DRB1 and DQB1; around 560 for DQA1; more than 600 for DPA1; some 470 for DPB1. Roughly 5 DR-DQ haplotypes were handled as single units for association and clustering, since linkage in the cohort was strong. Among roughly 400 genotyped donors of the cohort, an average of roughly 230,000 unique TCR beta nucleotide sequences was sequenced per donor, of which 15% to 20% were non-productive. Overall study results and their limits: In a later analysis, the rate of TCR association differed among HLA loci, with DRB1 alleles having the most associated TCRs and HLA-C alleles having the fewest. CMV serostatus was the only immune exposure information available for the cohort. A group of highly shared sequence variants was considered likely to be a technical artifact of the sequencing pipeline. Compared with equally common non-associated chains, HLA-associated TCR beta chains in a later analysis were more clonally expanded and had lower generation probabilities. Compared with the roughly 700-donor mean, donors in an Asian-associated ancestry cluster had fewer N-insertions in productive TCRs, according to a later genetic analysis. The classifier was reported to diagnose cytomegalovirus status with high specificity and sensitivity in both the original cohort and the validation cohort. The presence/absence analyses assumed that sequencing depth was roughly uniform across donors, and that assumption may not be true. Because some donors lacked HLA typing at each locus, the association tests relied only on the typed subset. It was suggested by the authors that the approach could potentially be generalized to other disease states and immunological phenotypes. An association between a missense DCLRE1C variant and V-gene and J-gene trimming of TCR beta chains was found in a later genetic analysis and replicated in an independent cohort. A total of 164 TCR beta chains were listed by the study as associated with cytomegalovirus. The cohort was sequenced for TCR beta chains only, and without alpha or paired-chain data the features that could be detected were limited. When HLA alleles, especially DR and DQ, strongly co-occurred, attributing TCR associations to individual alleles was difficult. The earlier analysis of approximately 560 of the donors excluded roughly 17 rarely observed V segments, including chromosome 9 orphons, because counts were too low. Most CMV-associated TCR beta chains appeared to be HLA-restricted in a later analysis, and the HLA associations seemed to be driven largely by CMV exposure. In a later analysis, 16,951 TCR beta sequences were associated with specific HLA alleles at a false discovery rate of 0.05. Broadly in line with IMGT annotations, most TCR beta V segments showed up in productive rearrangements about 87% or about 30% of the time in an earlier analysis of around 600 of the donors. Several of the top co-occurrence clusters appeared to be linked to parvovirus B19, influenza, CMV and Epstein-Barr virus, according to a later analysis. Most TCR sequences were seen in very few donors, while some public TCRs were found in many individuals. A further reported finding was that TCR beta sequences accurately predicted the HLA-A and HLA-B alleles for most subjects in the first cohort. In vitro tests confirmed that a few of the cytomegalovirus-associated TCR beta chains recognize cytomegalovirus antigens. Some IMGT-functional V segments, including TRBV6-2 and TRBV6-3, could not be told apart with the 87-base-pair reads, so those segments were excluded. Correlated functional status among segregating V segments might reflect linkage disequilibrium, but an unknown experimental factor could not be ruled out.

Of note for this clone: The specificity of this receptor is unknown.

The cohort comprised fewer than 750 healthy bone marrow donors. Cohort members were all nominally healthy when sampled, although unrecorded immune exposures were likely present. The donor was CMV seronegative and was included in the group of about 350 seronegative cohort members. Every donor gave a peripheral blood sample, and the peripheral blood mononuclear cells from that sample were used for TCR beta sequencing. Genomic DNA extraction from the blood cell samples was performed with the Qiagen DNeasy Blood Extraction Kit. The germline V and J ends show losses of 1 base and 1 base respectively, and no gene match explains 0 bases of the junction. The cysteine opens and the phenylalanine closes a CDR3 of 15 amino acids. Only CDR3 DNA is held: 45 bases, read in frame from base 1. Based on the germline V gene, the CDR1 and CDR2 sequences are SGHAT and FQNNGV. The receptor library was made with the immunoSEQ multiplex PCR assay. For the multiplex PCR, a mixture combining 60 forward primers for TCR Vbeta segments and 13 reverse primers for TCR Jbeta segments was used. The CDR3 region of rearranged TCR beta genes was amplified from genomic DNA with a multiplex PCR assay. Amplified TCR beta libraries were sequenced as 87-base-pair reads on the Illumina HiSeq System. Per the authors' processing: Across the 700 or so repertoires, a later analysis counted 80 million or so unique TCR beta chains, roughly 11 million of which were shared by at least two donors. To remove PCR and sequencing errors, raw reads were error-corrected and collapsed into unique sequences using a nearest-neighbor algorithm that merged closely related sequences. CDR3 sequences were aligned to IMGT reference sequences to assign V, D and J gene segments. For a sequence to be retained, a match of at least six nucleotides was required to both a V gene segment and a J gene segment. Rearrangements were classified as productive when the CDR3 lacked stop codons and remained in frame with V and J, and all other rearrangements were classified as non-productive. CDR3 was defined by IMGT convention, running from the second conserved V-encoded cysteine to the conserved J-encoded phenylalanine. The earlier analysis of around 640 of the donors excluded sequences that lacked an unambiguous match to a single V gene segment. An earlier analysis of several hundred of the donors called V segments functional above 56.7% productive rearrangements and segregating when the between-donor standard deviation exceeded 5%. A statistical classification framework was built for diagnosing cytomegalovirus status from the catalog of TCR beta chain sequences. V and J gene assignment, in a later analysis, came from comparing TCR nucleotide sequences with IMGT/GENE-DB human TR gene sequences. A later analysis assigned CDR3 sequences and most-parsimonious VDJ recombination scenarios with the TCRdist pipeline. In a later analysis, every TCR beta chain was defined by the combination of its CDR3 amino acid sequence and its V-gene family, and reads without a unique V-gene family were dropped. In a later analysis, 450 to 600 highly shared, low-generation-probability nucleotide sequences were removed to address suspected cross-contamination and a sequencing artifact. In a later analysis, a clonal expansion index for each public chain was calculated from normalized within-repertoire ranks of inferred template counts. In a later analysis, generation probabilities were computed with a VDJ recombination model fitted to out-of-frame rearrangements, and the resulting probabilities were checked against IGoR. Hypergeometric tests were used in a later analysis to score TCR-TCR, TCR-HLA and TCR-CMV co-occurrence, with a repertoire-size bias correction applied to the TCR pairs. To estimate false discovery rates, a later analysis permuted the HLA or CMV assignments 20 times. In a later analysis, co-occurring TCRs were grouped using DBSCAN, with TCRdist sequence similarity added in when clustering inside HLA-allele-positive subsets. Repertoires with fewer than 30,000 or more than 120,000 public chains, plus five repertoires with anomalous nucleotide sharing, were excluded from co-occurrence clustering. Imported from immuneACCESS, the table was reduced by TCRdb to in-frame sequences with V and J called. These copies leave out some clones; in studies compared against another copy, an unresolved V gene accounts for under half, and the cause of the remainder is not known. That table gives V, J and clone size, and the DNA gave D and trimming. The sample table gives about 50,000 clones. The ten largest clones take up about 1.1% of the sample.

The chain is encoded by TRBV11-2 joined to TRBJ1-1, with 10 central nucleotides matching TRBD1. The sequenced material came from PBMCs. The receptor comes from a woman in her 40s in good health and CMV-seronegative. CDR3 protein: CASSLGDRGNTEAFF. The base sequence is TGTGCCAGCAGCTTAGGGGACAGGGGGAACACTGAAGCTTTCTTT.